This is a list of T cell receptor beta chains from one sample in a study of PD-1 blockade in classical Hodgkin lymphoma. Only in-frame clones appear in the TCRdb table, and some are missing; sequencing was by immunoSEQ multiplex PCR. The table lists just under 45,000 clones, 60% to 70% of them singletons. Sequenced here: peripheral blood mononuclear cells (PBMCs), sampled before the fourth cycle of nivolumab. The origin of the receptors is a human donor with classical Hodgkin lymphoma. The CDR3 runs from the conserved cysteine through the conserved F or W. D genes are given only for firm matches. Size values are once, few and many counts, or a class for expanded clones, and some rows have none.

J gene,clone size,V gene,D gene,CDR3 protein,CDR3 DNA
TRBJ2-2,medium-sized,TRBV30,NA,CAWGRSRKTGELFF,TGTGCCTGGGGGCGGTCCCGAAAAACCGGGGAGCTGTTTTTT
TRBJ1-1,once,TRBV19,NA,CASSMVNTEAFF,TGTGCCAGTAGTATGGTCAACACTGAAGCTTTCTTT
TRBJ2-2,once,TRBV6-6,NA,CASRRGWNTGELFF,TGTGCCAGCAGAAGGGGATGGAACACCGGGGAGCTGTTTTTT
TRBJ2-5,NA,TRBV7-7,NA,CASSLTTLETQYF,TGTGCCAGCAGCTTAACCACCCTAGAGACCCAGTACTTC
TRBJ2-3,few,TRBV4-3,NA,CASSQEVSTDTQYF,TGCGCCAGCAGCCAAGAGGTTAGCACAGATACGCAGTATTTT
TRBJ1-1,NA,TRBV18,NA,CASSQGFTEAFF,TGTGCCAGCTCTCAGGGTTTCACTGAAGCTTTCTTT
TRBJ2-1,few,TRBV5-1,NA,CASSLTDRETNEQFF,TGCGCCAGCAGCTTGACAGACCGAGAGACTAATGAGCAGTTCTTC
TRBJ1-5,few,TRBV30,NA,CAWSVSGDQPQHF,TGTGCCTGGAGTGTCTCCGGGGATCAGCCCCAGCATTTT
TRBJ2-1,few,TRBV9,NA,CASSVDSYNEQFF,TGTGCCAGCAGCGTAGATTCCTACAATGAGCAGTTCTTC
TRBJ1-1,NA,TRBV7-9,NA,CASSLGGSPDSTLEAFF,TGTGCCAGCAGCTTAGGAGGTTCCCCGGACAGCACCCTTGAAGCTTTCTTT
TRBJ2-2,NA,TRBV5-6,TRBD2,CASSPSGTTGELFF,TGTGCCAGCAGCCCTAGCGGGACCACCGGGGAGCTGTTTTTT
TRBJ1-4,NA,TRBV7-9,TRBD1,CASSLGQGATNEKLFF,TGTGCCAGCAGCTTGGGACAGGGGGCAACTAATGAAAAACTGTTTTTT
TRBJ1-6,few,TRBV2,NA,CASSTDSPLHF,TGTGCCAGCAGTACTGATTCACCCCTCCACTTT
TRBJ2-1,NA,TRBV28,TRBD1,CASSSPGTGLSNEQFF,TGTGCCAGCAGCTCCCCTGGGACAGGACTATCCAATGAGCAGTTCTTC
TRBJ1-1,few,TRBV28,NA,CASSPPSLGTEAFF,TGTGCCAGCAGTCCTCCATCATTAGGGACTGAAGCTTTCTTT
TRBJ2-3,NA,TRBV4-3,NA,CASSQDLTAGTDTQYF,TGCGCCAGCAGCCAAGATCTAACAGCGGGCACAGATACGCAGTATTTT
TRBJ1-1,NA,TRBV6-1,NA,CASSAQGNTEAFF,TGTGCCAGCAGTGCACAGGGGAACACTGAAGCTTTCTTT
TRBJ2-1,NA,TRBV9,TRBD1,CASSARDSPYNEQFF,TGTGCCAGCAGCGCCCGGGACAGCCCCTACAATGAGCAGTTCTTC
TRBJ2-6,medium-sized,TRBV19,NA,CASRQGSGANVLTF,TGTGCCAGTAGACAGGGTTCAGGGGCCAACGTCCTGACTTTC
TRBJ1-1,few,TRBV6-5,TRBD1,CASSEGTAGTEAFF,TGTGCCAGCAGTGAAGGGACAGCCGGCACTGAAGCTTTCTTT
TRBJ1-3,NA,TRBV5-3,NA,CARSFPDKGNTIYF,TGTGCCAGAAGCTTCCCGGACAAAGGAAACACCATATATTTT
TRBJ2-1,few,TRBV5-1,NA,CASSLAGWEYNEQFF,TGCGCCAGCAGCTTGGCGGGATGGGAATACAATGAGCAGTTCTTC
TRBJ2-3,few,TRBV7-6,NA,CASSPGTVEDTQYF,TGTGCCAGCAGCCCCGGGACTGTGGAAGATACGCAGTATTTT
TRBJ2-5,NA,TRBV7-7,NA,CASSLTGQQETQYF,TGTGCCAGCAGCTTAACAGGGCAACAAGAGACCCAGTACTTC
TRBJ2-3,NA,TRBV7-2,TRBD2,CASSLAGTSLHTDTQYF,TGTGCCAGCAGCTTAGCGGGGACTAGTCTCCACACAGATACGCAGTATTTT
TRBJ1-5,NA,TRBV19,NA,CASSYGVSNQPQHF,TGTGCCAGTAGCTACGGTGTCAGCAATCAGCCCCAGCATTTT